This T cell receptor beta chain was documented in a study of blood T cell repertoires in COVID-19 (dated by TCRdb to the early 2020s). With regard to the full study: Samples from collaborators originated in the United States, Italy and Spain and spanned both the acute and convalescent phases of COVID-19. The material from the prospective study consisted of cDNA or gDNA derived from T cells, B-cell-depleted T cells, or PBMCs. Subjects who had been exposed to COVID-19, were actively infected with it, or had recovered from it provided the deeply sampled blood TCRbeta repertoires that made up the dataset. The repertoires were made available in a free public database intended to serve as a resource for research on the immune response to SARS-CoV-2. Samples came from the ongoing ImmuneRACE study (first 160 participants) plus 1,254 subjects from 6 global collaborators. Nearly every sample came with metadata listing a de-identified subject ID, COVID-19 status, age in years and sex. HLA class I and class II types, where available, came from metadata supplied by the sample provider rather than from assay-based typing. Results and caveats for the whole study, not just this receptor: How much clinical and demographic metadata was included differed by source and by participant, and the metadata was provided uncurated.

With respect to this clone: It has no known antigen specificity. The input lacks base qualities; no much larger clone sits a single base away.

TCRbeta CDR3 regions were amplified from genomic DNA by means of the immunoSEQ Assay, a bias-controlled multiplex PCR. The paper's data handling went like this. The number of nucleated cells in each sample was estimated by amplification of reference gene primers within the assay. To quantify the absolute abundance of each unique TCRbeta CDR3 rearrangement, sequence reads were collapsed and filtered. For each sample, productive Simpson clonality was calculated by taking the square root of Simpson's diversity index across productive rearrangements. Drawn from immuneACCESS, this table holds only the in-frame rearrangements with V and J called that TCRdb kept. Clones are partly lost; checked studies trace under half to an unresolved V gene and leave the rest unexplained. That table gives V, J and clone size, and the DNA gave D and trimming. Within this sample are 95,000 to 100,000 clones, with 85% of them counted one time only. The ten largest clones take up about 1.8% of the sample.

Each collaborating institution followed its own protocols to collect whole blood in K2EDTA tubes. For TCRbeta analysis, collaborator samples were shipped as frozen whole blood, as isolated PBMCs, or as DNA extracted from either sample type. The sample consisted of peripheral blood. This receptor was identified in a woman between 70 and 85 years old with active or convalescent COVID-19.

The DNA sequence is as follows: TGTGCCAGCAGTTTACCCTCTGGGGGGGAAGAAAAACTGTTTTTT. This is translated as CASSLPSGGEEKLFF. The sequence is built from TRBV28 and TRBJ1-4, and TRBD1 may be the D gene, going by 5 matching bases. The CDR3, cysteine through phenylalanine, is 15 amino acids long. The entry retains the CDR3 DNA only, 45 bases that are in frame from base 1. CDR1 MDHEN and CDR2 SYDVKM were looked up in the germline V gene. V and J lose 2 bases and 8 bases, and a span of 15 bases separates them.